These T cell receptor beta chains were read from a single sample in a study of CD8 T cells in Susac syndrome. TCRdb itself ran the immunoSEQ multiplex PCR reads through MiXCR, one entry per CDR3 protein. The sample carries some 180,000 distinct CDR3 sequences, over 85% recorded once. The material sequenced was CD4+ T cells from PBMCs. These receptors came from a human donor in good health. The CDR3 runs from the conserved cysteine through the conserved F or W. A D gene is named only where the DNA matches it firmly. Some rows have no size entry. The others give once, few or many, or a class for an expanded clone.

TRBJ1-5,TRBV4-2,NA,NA,TGTGCCAGCAGCCAAGATCAGACCAGGAGGCTGGCCCAGCATTTT,CASSQDQTRRLAQHF
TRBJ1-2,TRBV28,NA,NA,TGTGCCAGCAGTTTAGACAGGATCGGCTATGGCTACACCTTC,CASSLDRIGYGYTF
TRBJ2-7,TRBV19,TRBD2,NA,TGTGCCAGTAGTATCGGGAGGGGTTCGGTCCACGAGCAGTACTTC,CASSIGRGSVHEQYF
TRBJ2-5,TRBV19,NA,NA,TGTGCCAGCTCTTGGACTACGCAAGAGACCCAGTACTTC,CASSWTTQETQYF
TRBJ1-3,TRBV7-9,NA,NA,TGTGCCAGCAGCTTCCACGGGCTAGCTGAAAACACCATATATTTT,CASSFHGLAENTIYF
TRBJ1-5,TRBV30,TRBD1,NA,TGTGCCTGGACTGGACAGGGGGCTCCCCAGCCCCAGCATTTT,CAWTGQGAPQPQHF
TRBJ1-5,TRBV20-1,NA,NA,TGCAGTGCTAGAGCGCCGGCCCACAATCAGCCCCAGCATTTT,CSARAPAHNQPQHF
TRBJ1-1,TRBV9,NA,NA,TGTGCCAGCAGTAGGTCGGGAATGAACACTGAAGCTTTCTTT,CASSRSGMNTEAFF
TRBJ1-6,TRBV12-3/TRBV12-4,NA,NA,TGTGCCAGCAAGGCAGGAGATTCACCCCTCCACTTT,CASKAGDSPLHF
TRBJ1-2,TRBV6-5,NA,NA,TGTGCCAGCAGAACAACAGGGCAAGGGAAGAATGGCTACACCTTC,CASRTTGQGKNGYTF
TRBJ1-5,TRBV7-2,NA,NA,TGTGCCAGCAGCTTAAAGAGGGGTCAGCCCCAGCATTTT,CASSLKRGQPQHF
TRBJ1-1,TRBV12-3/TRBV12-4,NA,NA,TGTGCCAGCAATTGGGGCAGAGCGAACACTGAAGCTTTCTTT,CASNWGRANTEAFF
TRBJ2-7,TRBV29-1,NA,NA,TGCAGCGTTGAAAAATCCACGGATACCGAGCAGTACTTC,CSVEKSTDTEQYF
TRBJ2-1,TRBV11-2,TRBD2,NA,TGTGCCAGCAGCTTAGGTAGCGGGGGTTACAATGAGCAGTTCTTC,CASSLGSGGYNEQFF
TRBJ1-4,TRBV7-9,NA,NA,TGTGCCAGCGGTTATGAAAAACTGTTTTTT,CASGYEKLFF
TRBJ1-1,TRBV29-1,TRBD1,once,TGCAGCGTTGAAAGAGATGTAACAGGGGACCAGAACACTGAAGCTTTCTTT,CSVERDVTGDQNTEAFF
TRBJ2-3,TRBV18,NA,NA,TGTGCCAGCTCACCACGGGAAGATACGCAGTATTTT,CASSPREDTQYF
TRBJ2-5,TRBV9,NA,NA,TGTGCCAGCAGCGTAGGGGTTAGTCAAGAGACCCAGTACTTC,CASSVGVSQETQYF
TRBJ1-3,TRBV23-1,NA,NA,TGCGCCAGCAGTCCGGGTGGGGGGAGCTCTGGAAACACCATATATTTT,CASSPGGGSSGNTIYF
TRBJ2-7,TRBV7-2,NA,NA,TGTGCCAGCAGCTTAGGAGGGGGTAACGTCGAGCAGTACTTC,CASSLGGGNVEQYF
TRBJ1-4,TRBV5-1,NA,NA,TGCGCCAGCAGCTTGAGTGCAACTAATGAAAAACTGTTTTTT,CASSLSATNEKLFF
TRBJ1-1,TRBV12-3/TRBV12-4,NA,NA,TGTGCCAGCATGCTGATTCGGGGGATGGCGGCTTTCTTT,CASMLIRGMAAFF
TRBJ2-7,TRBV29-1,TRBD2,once,TGCAGCGTATCGGGGGGGGGCCCCGACTCCTACGAGCAGTACTTC,CSVSGGGPDSYEQYF
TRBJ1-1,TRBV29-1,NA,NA,TGCAGCGTTGAAGTGTCCCGGGGAGGAAGCTCGGCTTTCTTT,CSVEVSRGGSSAFF
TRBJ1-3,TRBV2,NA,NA,TGTGCCAGCAGGGCCAGTCTTGGAAACACCATATATTTT,CASRASLGNTIYF
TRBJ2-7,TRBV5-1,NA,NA,TGCGCCAGCAGCTTGGCTCAGGGCCCCTACGAGCAGTACTTC,CASSLAQGPYEQYF
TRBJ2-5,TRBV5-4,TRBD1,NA,TGTGCCAGCAGCTTGGATTACAGGGGCGCGATTGGAGAGACCCAGTACTTC,CASSLDYRGAIGETQYF
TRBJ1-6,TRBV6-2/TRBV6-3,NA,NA,TGTGCCAGCAGTTATCCTCGGACAGTATATAATTCACCCCTCCACTTT,CASSYPRTVYNSPLHF
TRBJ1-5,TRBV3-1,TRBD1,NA,TGTGCCAGCAGCCTCGGACAGGGGATAGGGCAGCCCCAGCATTTT,CASSLGQGIGQPQHF
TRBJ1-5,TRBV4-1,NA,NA,TGCGCCAGCAGCCAAGAGGGAGCCAGCAATCAGCCCCAGCATTTT,CASSQEGASNQPQHF
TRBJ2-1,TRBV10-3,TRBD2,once,TGTGCCATCAGTGAGTCGATAGCGGGGGGGCAGAACAATGAGCAGTTCTTC,CAISESIAGGQNNEQFF
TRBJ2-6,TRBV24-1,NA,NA,TGTGCCACCAGTGATGATCCTGCCGGCTACTCTGGGGCCAACGTCCTGACTTTC,CATSDDPAGYSGANVLTF
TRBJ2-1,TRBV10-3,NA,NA,TGTGCCATCTTGTCTAGCAAAGGGAATGAGCAGTTCTTC,CAILSSKGNEQFF
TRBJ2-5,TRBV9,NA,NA,TGTGCCAGCAGCGCCACAGGGCAGGGGGAGACCCAGTACTTC,CASSATGQGETQYF
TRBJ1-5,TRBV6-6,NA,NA,TGTGCCAGCAACTGGTCCAGGGATCAGCCCCAGCATTTT,CASNWSRDQPQHF
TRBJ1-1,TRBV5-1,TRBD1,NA,TGCGCCAGCAGCTCGGGACAGGGGGCAGGAGACACTGAAGCTTTCTTT,CASSSGQGAGDTEAFF
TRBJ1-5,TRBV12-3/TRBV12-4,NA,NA,TGTGCCAGCAGTCCCGGACCGGGGGGAAGTTATAGCAATCAGCCCCAGCATTTT,CASSPGPGGSYSNQPQHF
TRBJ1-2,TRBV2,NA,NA,TGTGCCAGCAGTGTAGTAGGTGGCTACACCTTC,CASSVVGGYTF
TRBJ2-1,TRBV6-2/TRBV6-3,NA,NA,TGTGCCAGCGGCGGAGGGACCGACAATGAGCAGTTCTTC,CASGGGTDNEQFF
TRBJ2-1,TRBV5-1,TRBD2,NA,TGCGCCAGCAGCTTGGAAGCAGCGGGGGCCATTGACGAGCAGTTCTTC,CASSLEAAGAIDEQFF
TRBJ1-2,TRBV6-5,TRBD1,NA,TGTGCCAGCAGTACCGACAGGGGCTGGAACTATGGCTACACCTTC,CASSTDRGWNYGYTF